These T cell receptor beta chains were read from a single sample in a study of cytomegalovirus exposure and HLA in healthy donors. Sequencing was performed with immunoSEQ multiplex PCR; in TCRdb, only in-frame clones are kept and a portion is missing. The sample lists 150,000 to 200,000 clones, about 83% occurring once. Sequencing was carried out using PBMCs. These receptors were taken from a woman aged 25-40 years in good health and CMV-seronegative. The CDR3 runs from the conserved cysteine through the conserved F or W. The D gene is left open where the match is weak. Rows may omit the clone size; those that give it use once, few, many or a size class.

d_gene,j_gene,abundance,v_gene,CDR3nt,CDR3aa
TRBD1,TRBJ1-2,-,TRBV27,TGTGCCAGCAGTTCAGGACAGGGCCCCCCTAACTATGGCTACACCTTC,CASSSGQGPPNYGYTF
TRBD1,TRBJ2-2,-,TRBV9,TGTGCCAGCAGCGGACAGGGGAGGAACACCGGGGAGCTGTTTTTT,CASSGQGRNTGELFF
-,TRBJ2-7,-,TRBV7-8,TGTGCCAGCAGCTTAGTGGGGGGCTACGAGCAGTACTTC,CASSLVGGYEQYF
-,TRBJ1-5,-,TRBV18,TGTGCCAGCTCACCCACCCCCACAGGGAAGGTCAATCAGCCCCAGCATTTT,CASSPTPTGKVNQPQHF
TRBD1,TRBJ2-7,-,TRBV5-4,TGTGCCAGCAGCTTCGAGACAGGGTTATACGAGCAGTACTTC,CASSFETGLYEQYF
TRBD2,TRBJ2-1,-,TRBV7-8,TGTGCCAGCAGCTTAGCGCCTAGCGGGGGGGCACATGAGCAGTTCTTC,CASSLAPSGGAHEQFF
TRBD2,TRBJ2-1,-,TRBV2,TGTGCCAGCAGTTTTGTCGGGGGGGCTAAAAATGAGCAGTTCTTC,CASSFVGGAKNEQFF
TRBD1,TRBJ1-6,-,TRBV2,TGTGCCAGCAGTGAAGCCACAGGGGACACGTTTGCCGGGTCACCCCTCCACTTT,CASSEATGDTFAGSPLHF
TRBD2,TRBJ2-3,-,TRBV27,TGTGCCAGCTTGGGACTAGCTTCGGATACGCAGTATTTT,CASLGLASDTQYF
-,TRBJ2-1,-,TRBV10-3,TGTGCCATCAGTGACCCCCCAGGGGTCAGGGATGAGCAGTTCTTC,CAISDPPGVRDEQFF
-,TRBJ1-4,-,TRBV6-1,TGTGCCAGCAGCAAGGGACTACTTAATGAAAAACTGTTTTTT,CASSKGLLNEKLFF
-,TRBJ2-7,-,TRBV5-1,TGCGCCAGCAGCTTGGAGGCTCAGGGGCTTACGAGCTACGAGCAGTACTTC,CASSLEAQGLTSYEQYF
-,TRBJ1-6,-,TRBV10-2,TGCGCCAGCAGTCGATCTCTACAGGAAAATTCACCCCTCCACTTT,CASSRSLQENSPLHF
-,TRBJ2-1,-,TRBV7-7,TGTGCCAGCAGCCCATGGTCTACCGTTTCCTACAATGAGCAGTTCTTC,CASSPWSTVSYNEQFF
TRBD2,TRBJ2-5,-,TRBV13,TGTGCCAGCAGCTTAGGAACAGCGGGGGCCCGTCCCGAGACCCAGTACTTC,CASSLGTAGARPETQYF
TRBD1,TRBJ1-2,-,TRBV27,TGTGCCAGCAGTTCTACAGGGGGCGGAATACCTGACTATGGCTACACCTTC,CASSSTGGGIPDYGYTF
TRBD1,TRBJ1-2,once,TRBV19,TGTGCCAGTAGAGGACAGGGTACAACATATGGCTACACCTTC,CASRGQGTTYGYTF
TRBD1,TRBJ2-7,-,TRBV7-9,TGTGCCGGCGCGTGGCAGGGGGCATACGAGCAGTACTTC,CAGAWQGAYEQYF
-,TRBJ1-2,-,TRBV5-6,TGTGCCAGCAGCTTGGTAGCGCTCGGCTATGGCTACACCTTC,CASSLVALGYGYTF
TRBD1,TRBJ1-2,-,TRBV30,TGTGCCTGGAGTAGGACAGGGCCGAAAAACTATGGCTACACCTTC,CAWSRTGPKNYGYTF
-,TRBJ1-1,-,TRBV29-1,TGCAGCGTGGGGGCCAACAGAGTAAACACTGAAGCTTTCTTT,CSVGANRVNTEAFF
TRBD2,TRBJ2-1,-,TRBV19,TGTGCCAGTAGTCAGGGAGGGTACAATGAGCAGTTCTTC,CASSQGGYNEQFF
TRBD1,TRBJ2-1,-,TRBV5-1,TGCGCCAGCAGCCAGGGGACAGGGCGATCCTACAATGAGCAGTTCTTC,CASSQGTGRSYNEQFF
-,TRBJ2-3,-,TRBV7-8,TGTGCCAGCAGCTTACTAGTGAACACAGATACGCAGTATTTT,CASSLLVNTDTQYF
-,TRBJ1-5,-,TRBV5-6,TGTGCCAGCAGCTTGGAGGGGCACAATCAGCCCCAGCATTTT,CASSLEGHNQPQHF
TRBD1,TRBJ1-1,-,TRBV10-3,TGTGCCATCAGTGAAAGACAGGGGAACACTGAAGCTTTCTTT,CAISERQGNTEAFF
-,TRBJ1-3,-,TRBV14,TGTGCCAGCAGCCAAGGGCGGTACTCTGGAAACACCATATATTTT,CASSQGRYSGNTIYF
TRBD1,TRBJ2-7,-,TRBV6-5,TGTGCCAGCAGTCGGACAGGGTACGAGCAGTACTTC,CASSRTGYEQYF
-,TRBJ2-5,-,TRBV6-6,TGTGCCAGCAGGCACACGGGGACAATCCAAGAGACCCAGTACTTC,CASRHTGTIQETQYF
-,TRBJ1-6,few,TRBV27,TGTGCCAGCAGTTCAGGCGTAGATTCACCCCTCCACTTT,CASSSGVDSPLHF